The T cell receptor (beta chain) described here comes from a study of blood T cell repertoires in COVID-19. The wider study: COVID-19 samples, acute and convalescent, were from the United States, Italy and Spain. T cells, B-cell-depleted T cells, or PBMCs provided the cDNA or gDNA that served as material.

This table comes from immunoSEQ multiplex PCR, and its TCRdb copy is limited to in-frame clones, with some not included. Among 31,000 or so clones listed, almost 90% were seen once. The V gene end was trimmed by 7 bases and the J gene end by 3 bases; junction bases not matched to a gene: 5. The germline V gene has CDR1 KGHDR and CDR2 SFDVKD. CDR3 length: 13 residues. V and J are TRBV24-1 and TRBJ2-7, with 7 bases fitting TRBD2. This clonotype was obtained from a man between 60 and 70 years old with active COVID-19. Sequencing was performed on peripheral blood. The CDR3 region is CATRTGTNYEQYF. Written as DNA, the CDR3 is TGTGCCACCAGAACCGGGACTAACTACGAGCAGTACTTC.